This T cell receptor beta chain was sequenced for a study of CD8+ T cells in alopecia areata. In the study overall: Dosing with tofacitinib proceeded for 6 to 18 months, followed by 6 months off drug.

Reverse transcribed after extraction, RNA yielded cDNA as the sequencing template. TCRdb's copy holds only in-frame clones and misses some; the assay was immunoSEQ multiplex PCR. Among approximately 180,000 clones listed, less than 70% were seen once. Treatment defined: oral pan-JAK inhibitor, 5-10 mg twice daily. Trimming took 2 bases from V and 2 from J, leaving 13 bases between them. CDR1 and CDR2 from the germline V gene are GTSNPN and SVGIG (reference sequence). This CDR3 region has 14 residues. Study observations and caveats: While patients received tofacitinib, many expanded lesional clones remained present in scalp and blood.

Comment on this clone: Its antigen is currently unknown.

This clonotype was obtained from a human donor with alopecia areata. This specimen consisted of CD8+ T cells sorted from blood, obtained at week 24, from a patient treated with tofacitinib. The chain carries TRBV30 and TRBJ2-7; D is unresolved. The CDR3 sequence is CAWSPSTRTYEQYF. Here the CDR3 DNA reads TGTGCCTGGAGTCCAAGCACGCGAACCTACGAGCAGTACTTC. Based on the CDR3 plus reference TRBV30 and TRBJ2-7, the full variable domain is SQTIHQWPATLVQPVGSPLSLECTVEGTSNPNLYWYRQAAGRGLQLLFYSVGIGQISSEVPQNLSASRPQDRQFILSSKKLLLSDSGFYLCAWSPSTRTYEQYFGPGTRLTVT.